The present TCR beta chain was sequenced within a study of CD8 T cells in ankylosing spondylitis. Study-level results: Disease-linked clones reportedly showed significant enrichment in matched ankylosing spondylitis synovial fluid.

Germline V gene data show CDR1 as DFQATT and CDR2 as SNEGSKA (reference sequence). The V gene lost 4 bases and the J gene lost 6 bases, with 12 bases spanning the gap. This CDR3 has 12 residues. Remarks on this clonotype: Its antigen is currently unknown.

Quantitative 5'-RACE with molecular barcodes generated TCR beta libraries. MiXCR was run by TCRdb on the 5' RACE reads, yielding one entry per CDR3 protein. The table includes approximately 340,000 distinct CDR3 sequences, around 15% detected once. This rearrangement joins TRBV20-1 to TRBJ2-5; D may be TRBD2 (6 bases). The receptor was derived from a male donor with ankylosing spondylitis or in good health (not recorded which). Sequenced material: blood, either unsorted or a sorted T cell fraction (not recorded which). The CDR3 DNA reads TGCAGTGCTACCCGACTAGAACAGACCCAGTACTTC. Its translation is CSATRLEQTQYF.